What follows is one TCR beta chain and its context. Its antigen remains unidentified. No much larger clonotype is one base removed from it; base qualities were not supplied. Other DNA sequences in the same sample also yield this CDR3. Read against the paper, the sample's treatment or condition label means: approximately 18 received Ad26.COV2.S at low or high dose, single or two shots; 5 received placebo; per-sample allocation not given. For vaccine and placebo recipients, the sequenced repertoires came from samples collected on day 63 after the first injection. Between 29 July and 7 August 2020, Cohort 1b enrolled 20 to 30 adults aged 18-55 years at one site in Boston, USA. As a vaccine, Ad26.COV2.S was a replication-incompetent adenovirus type 26 vector that expressed a prefusion-stabilized SARS-CoV-2 spike protein derived from the original Wuhan strain. This sample stems from a study of Ad26.COV2.S vaccination and SARS-CoV-2 variants (dated by TCRdb to the early 2020s). For the study in its entirety: Donors in the vaccine arm were drawn from COV1001, a multicentre, randomized, double-blind, placebo-controlled phase I-IIa trial testing Ad26.COV2.S in healthy adults. Trial participants were randomized into five groups of five, in which low-dose or high-dose Ad26.COV2.S was given once or twice, or placebo was given on both occasions. Throughout the experiments and outcome assessment, investigators stayed blinded to trial group allocation. Sequencing of the TCRbeta repertoire served to evaluate the specificity and breadth of SARS-CoV-2-reactive T cell receptors following Ad26.COV2.S vaccination. The TCR-sequenced set comprised around 30 samples: about 19 Ad26.COV2.S vaccine recipients, 5 placebo recipients and 8 SARS-CoV-2 convalescent individuals. Ad26.COV2.S was administered intramuscularly at 5 x 10^10 or 1 x 10^11 viral particles, either as a single shot or as two shots given 56 days apart. General study outcomes and caveats: The study lacked the statistical power to compare responses across vaccine doses or regimens. Ad26.COV2.S recipients had higher spike-specific TCR breadth than placebo recipients (P = 0.0014). The authors noted that total T cell responses may have been underestimated by the TCR breadth and depth analyses. Vaccine and placebo recipients had similar non-spike TCR breadth, a finding consistent with the vaccine containing only spike. After vaccination, spike-specific CD8+ and CD4+ T cell responses were reported to show substantial breadth.

The junction carries 11 bases between V and J, which are trimmed by 2 bases and 3 bases respectively. Based on the germline V gene, the CDR1 and CDR2 sequences are SGHTA and FQGNSA. Reading from cysteine to phenylalanine, the CDR3 counts 14 amino acids. The DNA shown is the 42-base CDR3, in frame from base 1. The immunoSEQ Assay was the method used to sequence TCRbeta CDR3 regions. After extraction, genomic DNA underwent amplification by bias-controlled multiplex PCR, followed by high-throughput sequencing. The original pipeline was this. To quantify the absolute abundance of every unique TCRbeta CDR3 region, sequences were collapsed and filtered. T cell fraction was estimated by normalizing TCRbeta template counts to usable DNA, with usable DNA measured through amplification of reference genes found in all nucleated cells. Repertoire TCRs were annotated as SARS-CoV-2-specific when V gene, CDR3 amino acid sequence and J gene were exactly matched to a known reactive TCR set. MIRA supplied the reference SARS-CoV-2 TCR set, which was filtered for enrichment in COVID-19-positive ImmuneCODE repertoires so that public or cross-reactive TCRs were removed. Based on the MIRA antigens, annotated TCRs were further analysed at the level of specific ORF or position within ORF. Breadth was defined as the number of annotated unique rearrangements divided by the total number of unique productive rearrangements, and depth was defined as the summed frequency of the annotated unique rearrangements. Two-sided Wilcoxon rank-sum tests were applied when comparing TCR breadth between groups. TCRdb re-hosts the immuneACCESS table, in-frame sequences only. Its copies lack some clones; in the studies checked, an unresolved V gene accounts for under half of them, and the cause for the rest is not known. That table is the source of V, J and clone size, and D and trimming were worked out from the DNA. The sample table holds about 480,000 clones, of which approximately 88% were seen once. Jointly, the top ten make up 9.5% to 15% of the sample.

Rearrangement joined TRBV7-2 to TRBJ2-7; tentative D gene TRBD1, with 6 bases matching. The sequencing used peripheral blood, collected in a trial of Ad26.COV2.S vaccine versus placebo. This sequence originates from a person between 18 and 60 years old who received the Ad26.COV2.S COVID-19 vaccine or a placebo. This receptor carries the CDR3 CASSLRGRGYEQYF. The nucleotide sequence is given as TGTGCCAGCAGCTTAAGGGGCAGGGGCTACGAGCAGTACTTC.